This T cell receptor beta chain was sequenced in a study of T cells in localized non-small cell lung cancer. The study, taken as a whole, reports: Because sequencing included only one region (of the tumor), heterogeneity remains possible. The appearance of a median roughly 58 of the top 100 tumor clones was seen in adjacent lung. A raised T cell density in blood coincided with lengthier overall survival. Uninvolved adjacent lung had higher T cell clonality than tumor and all other tissues.

Germline assignment: CDR1 LGHNT and CDR2 FRNRAP. The length of the CDR3 is 16 residues. This clone is medium-sized (0.01 to 0.1%) in the sample. Its target is not known. Assay used: immunoSEQ multiplex PCR; TCRdb lists only in-frame clones, some missing. The sample records some 2,000 clones, approximately 25% being singletons. This TCR was sampled from a woman between 35 and 75 years old with stage II squamous cell lung carcinoma. The specimen was normal lung tissue next to the tumor, collected before any cancer treatment. The chain employs TRBV12-5 and TRBJ1-2, with no clear D. The CDR3 is CASVSLLSRGSSGYTF. The CDR3 DNA follows: TGTGCCAGCGTTTCCCTACTATCTCGGGGAAGCTCTGGCTACACCTTC.